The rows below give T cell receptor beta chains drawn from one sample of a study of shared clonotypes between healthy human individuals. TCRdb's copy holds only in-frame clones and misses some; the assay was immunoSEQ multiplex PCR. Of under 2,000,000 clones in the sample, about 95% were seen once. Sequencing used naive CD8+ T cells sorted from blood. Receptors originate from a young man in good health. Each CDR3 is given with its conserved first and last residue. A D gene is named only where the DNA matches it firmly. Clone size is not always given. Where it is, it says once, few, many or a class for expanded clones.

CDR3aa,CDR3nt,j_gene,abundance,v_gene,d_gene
CASRKEGGTAEAPLHF,TGCGCCAGCAGGAAAGAGGGTGGGACAGCTGAGGCCCCCCTCCACTTT,TRBJ1-6,-,TRBV4-1,TRBD1
CAWAVEGGYEQYF,TGTGCCTGGGCCGTGGAAGGGGGGTACGAGCAGTACTTC,TRBJ2-7,-,TRBV30,-
CASSLRSVYEQYF,TGTGCCAGCAGCTTAAGGAGCGTATACGAGCAGTACTTC,TRBJ2-7,once,TRBV7-6,-
CASSPNDLSEQYF,TGTGCCAGCAGTCCTAACGACCTGAGCGAGCAGTACTTC,TRBJ2-7,-,TRBV27,-
CSVSSRLQETQYF,TGCAGCGTTTCTAGCCGACTTCAAGAGACCCAGTACTTC,TRBJ2-5,-,TRBV29-1,-
CASSQWSGQGENSPLHF,TGCGCCAGCAGCCAATGGTCGGGACAGGGGGAGAATTCACCCCTCCACTTT,TRBJ1-6,-,TRBV4-1,TRBD1
CASSSGLAGAYEQYF,TGTGCCAGCAGCTCAGGACTAGCGGGAGCATACGAGCAGTACTTC,TRBJ2-7,-,TRBV13,TRBD2
CASSGVTGYGYTF,TGTGCCAGCAGCGGAGTAACAGGGTATGGCTACACCTTC,TRBJ1-2,-,TRBV27,-
CASSLVPVGVSGNTIYF,TGTGCCAGCAGCTTAGTTCCCGTTGGCGTCTCTGGAAACACCATATATTTT,TRBJ1-3,once,TRBV11-2,-
CASSQVGSSGNTIYF,TGCGCCAGCAGCCAAGTGGGTAGCTCTGGAAACACCATATATTTT,TRBJ1-3,once,TRBV4-1,-
CASSSDPRRAGYTF,TGTGCCAGCAGTTCGGACCCACGCAGGGCAGGCTACACCTTC,TRBJ1-2,-,TRBV27,-
CASSSKGAINEQYF,TGTGCCAGCAGCTCTAAGGGGGCAATCAACGAGCAGTACTTC,TRBJ2-7,-,TRBV5-4,TRBD1
CASSLTGSSYEQYF,TGTGCCAGCAGTCTGACAGGTAGCTCCTACGAGCAGTACTTC,TRBJ2-7,-,TRBV5-6,-
CAGTSGPRGEQFF,TGCGCCGGAACTAGCGGGCCTAGAGGGGAGCAGTTCTTC,TRBJ2-1,-,TRBV5-1,TRBD2
CAWRSGVSTDTQYF,TGTGCCTGGAGGAGCGGGGTTAGCACAGATACGCAGTATTTT,TRBJ2-3,-,TRBV30,TRBD2
CASSLVQDISYEQYF,TGTGCCAGCAGTTTAGTCCAGGACATCTCCTACGAGCAGTACTTC,TRBJ2-7,-,TRBV27,-
CASSLDLRSSGLLTGELFF,TGTGCCAGCAGCTTAGATCTGCGATCCAGCGGTTTATTAACCGGGGAGCTGTTTTTT,TRBJ2-2,-,TRBV7-2,-
CASSLIRALVETQYF,TGTGCCAGCAGCTTGATAAGGGCCCTTGTCGAGACCCAGTACTTC,TRBJ2-5,-,TRBV5-6,-
CSVVEANYGYTF,TGCAGCGTCGTAGAGGCTAACTATGGCTACACCTTC,TRBJ1-2,-,TRBV29-1,-
CASSQDMREGTGELFF,TGCGCCAGCAGCCAAGATATGAGGGAGGGCACCGGGGAGCTGTTTTTT,TRBJ2-2,-,TRBV4-3,TRBD2
CASSADGSNQPQHF,TGTGCCAGCAGTGCGGACGGTAGCAATCAGCCCCAGCATTTT,TRBJ1-5,once,TRBV6-5,-
CASSKTGLSTYEQYF,TGTGCCAGCAGCAAAACCGGGCTGAGCACCTACGAGCAGTACTTC,TRBJ2-7,-,TRBV9,-
CASTFRGGSNQPQHF,TGTGCCAGCACCTTCAGGGGTGGGAGCAATCAGCCCCAGCATTTT,TRBJ1-5,-,TRBV5-8,-
CAISESQGTGRYEQYF,TGTGCCATCAGTGAGTCGCAAGGGACAGGGCGCTACGAGCAGTACTTC,TRBJ2-7,-,TRBV10-3,TRBD1
CASRAGTGNQPQHF,TGTGCCAGCAGGGCCGGGACAGGCAATCAGCCCCAGCATTTT,TRBJ1-5,once,TRBV6-5,TRBD1
CASSAVGGSEAFF,TGTGCCAGCAGCGCCGTCGGGGGATCTGAAGCTTTCTTT,TRBJ1-1,-,TRBV2,-
CASSPGGAYTEAFF,TGTGCCAGCAGTCCCGGGGGGGCTTACACTGAAGCTTTCTTT,TRBJ1-1,-,TRBV6-5,-
CASSPTGGNTEAFF,TGTGCCAGCAGTCCGACAGGGGGGAACACTGAAGCTTTCTTT,TRBJ1-1,few,TRBV27,TRBD1
CASSFASGGAYEQYF,TGTGCCAGCAGTTTTGCTAGCGGGGGGGCCTACGAGCAGTACTTC,TRBJ2-7,-,TRBV27,TRBD2
CASSPPGGTYEQYF,TGTGCCAGCAGCCCCCCGGGGGGGACCTACGAGCAGTACTTC,TRBJ2-7,-,TRBV13,TRBD2
CASSDWNEQYF,TGCGCCAGCAGTGATTGGAACGAGCAGTACTTC,TRBJ2-7,-,TRBV10-2,-
CATSRDRLSGYNEQFF,TGTGCCACCAGCAGAGATCGGCTTAGCGGTTACAATGAGCAGTTCTTC,TRBJ2-1,-,TRBV15,-
CASSLWTDSPLHF,TGTGCCAGCAGCTTGTGGACAGATTCACCCCTCCACTTT,TRBJ1-6,few,TRBV5-6,-
CASSYSVEGWTEAFF,TGTGCCAGCAGTTACTCAGTAGAGGGATGGACTGAAGCTTTCTTT,TRBJ1-1,-,TRBV6-5,-
CASSSMGAEAFF,TGTGCCAGCAGCTCCATGGGCGCTGAAGCTTTCTTT,TRBJ1-1,-,TRBV13,-
CASSIMGIGVDEQFF,TGTGCCAGTAGTATAATGGGGATCGGGGTTGATGAGCAGTTCTTC,TRBJ2-1,-,TRBV19,-
CASSLYWDRGTEAFF,TGTGCCAGCAGTTTATATTGGGACAGAGGCACTGAAGCTTTCTTT,TRBJ1-1,-,TRBV27,TRBD1
CASSGIGGLGTQYF,TGCGCCAGCAGTGGTATAGGGGGCCTGGGGACCCAGTACTTC,TRBJ2-5,-,TRBV4-1,TRBD1
CASSEELADTDTQYF,TGTGCCAGCAGTGAGGAGCTAGCGGACACAGATACGCAGTATTTT,TRBJ2-3,-,TRBV2,TRBD2
CASSPGRLSSYEQYF,TGCGCCAGCAGCCCGGGGAGGTTAAGCTCCTACGAGCAGTACTTC,TRBJ2-7,-,TRBV4-1,-
CSVESGQGAYEQYF,TGCAGCGTTGAATCGGGACAGGGGGCTTACGAGCAGTACTTC,TRBJ2-7,-,TRBV29-1,TRBD1
CASIYRGNEQFF,TGTGCCAGCATATACAGGGGAAATGAGCAGTTCTTC,TRBJ2-1,-,TRBV2,TRBD1
CAWTGSGETRSQYF,TGTGCCTGGACCGGATCGGGGGAAACAAGATCCCAGTACTTC,TRBJ2-5,-,TRBV30,-
CASSLLADTQYF,TGTGCCAGCAGCTTACTTGCTGATACGCAGTATTTT,TRBJ2-3,-,TRBV7-8,-
CAISETRLREETQYF,TGTGCCATCAGTGAGACAAGACTGCGAGAAGAGACCCAGTACTTC,TRBJ2-5,-,TRBV10-3,-
CASSIGTSAYNEQFF,TGTGCCAGCAGCATCGGGACTAGTGCCTACAATGAGCAGTTCTTC,TRBJ2-1,once,TRBV9,TRBD2
CASSWGLAGNLGYEQYF,TGTGCCAGCAGCTGGGGACTAGCGGGGAATCTGGGTTACGAGCAGTACTTC,TRBJ2-7,-,TRBV7-8,TRBD2
CASSPLLRAPYEQYF,TGTGCCAGCAGCCCACTTCTGCGTGCGCCCTACGAGCAGTACTTC,TRBJ2-7,-,TRBV21-1,-
CASKIGTDTQYF,TGTGCCAGCAAGATAGGGACAGATACGCAGTATTTT,TRBJ2-3,-,TRBV2,-
CASSPSAPGELFF,TGTGCCAGCAGCCCCTCTGCTCCCGGGGAGCTGTTTTTT,TRBJ2-2,-,TRBV7-9,-
CAIRPGLETSSTDTQYF,TGTGCCATCAGGCCGGGACTTGAGACCTCTAGCACAGATACGCAGTATTTT,TRBJ2-3,-,TRBV10-3,-
CASSVEQSSYNSPLHF,TGTGCCAGCAGCGTAGAGCAGAGCTCCTATAATTCACCCCTCCACTTT,TRBJ1-6,-,TRBV9,-
CASSVGAVYTF,TGTGCCAGCAGCGTAGGAGCAGTCTACACCTTC,TRBJ1-2,-,TRBV9,-
CASSYERTGFPYEQYF,TGTGCCAGCAGTTACGAGAGGACAGGGTTCCCCTACGAGCAGTACTTC,TRBJ2-7,-,TRBV6-5,TRBD1
CASSIDRLQGNEQFF,TGTGCCAGTAGTATAGATCGACTACAGGGCAATGAGCAGTTCTTC,TRBJ2-1,-,TRBV19,-